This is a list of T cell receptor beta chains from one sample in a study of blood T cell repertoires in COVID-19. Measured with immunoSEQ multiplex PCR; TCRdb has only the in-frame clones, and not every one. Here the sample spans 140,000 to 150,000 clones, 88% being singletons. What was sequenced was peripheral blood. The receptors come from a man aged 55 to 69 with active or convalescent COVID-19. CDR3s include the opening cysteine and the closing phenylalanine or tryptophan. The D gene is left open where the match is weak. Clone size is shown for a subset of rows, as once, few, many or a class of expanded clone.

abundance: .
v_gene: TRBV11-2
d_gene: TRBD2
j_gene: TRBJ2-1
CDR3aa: CASSPRAGAVNNEQFF
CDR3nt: TGTGCCAGCAGCCCACGAGCGGGGGCGGTAAACAATGAGCAGTTCTTC

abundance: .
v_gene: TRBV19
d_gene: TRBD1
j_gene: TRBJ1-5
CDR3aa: CASTIGKGQGFSQPQHF
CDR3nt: TGTGCCAGTACCATCGGTAAGGGACAGGGCTTTTCTCAGCCCCAGCATTTT

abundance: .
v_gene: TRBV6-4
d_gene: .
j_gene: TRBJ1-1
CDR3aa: CASSLGSAGTTEAFF
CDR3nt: TGTGCCAGCAGCCTCGGATCAGCGGGCACAACTGAAGCTTTCTTT

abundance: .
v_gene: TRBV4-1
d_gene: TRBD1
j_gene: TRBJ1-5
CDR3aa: CASSQGTGRQPQHF
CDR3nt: TGCGCCAGCAGCCAAGGGACAGGCCGACAGCCCCAGCATTTT

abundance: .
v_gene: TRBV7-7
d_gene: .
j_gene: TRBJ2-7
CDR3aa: CASSHDRAGEQYF
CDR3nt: TGTGCTAGCAGCCACGACAGGGCGGGGGAGCAGTACTTC

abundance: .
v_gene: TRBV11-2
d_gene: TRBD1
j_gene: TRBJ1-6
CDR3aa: CASSLGATGVLPLHF
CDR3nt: TGTGCCAGCAGCTTAGGTGCGACAGGGGTCCTACCCCTCCACTTT

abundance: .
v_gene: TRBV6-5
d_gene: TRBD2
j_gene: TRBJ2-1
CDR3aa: CASSYRGEGLLNEQFF
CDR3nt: TGTGCCAGCAGTTACCGAGGGGAGGGCCTTCTTAATGAGCAGTTCTTC

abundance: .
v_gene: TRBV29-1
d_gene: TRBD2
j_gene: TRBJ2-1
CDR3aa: CSVEVLAGVGNEQFF
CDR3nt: TGCAGCGTTGAAGTACTAGCGGGAGTGGGGAATGAGCAGTTCTTC

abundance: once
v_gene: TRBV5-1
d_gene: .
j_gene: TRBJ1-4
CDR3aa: CASSLGRESTNEKLFF
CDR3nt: TGCGCCAGCAGCTTGGGTCGGGAGTCAACTAATGAAAAACTGTTTTTT

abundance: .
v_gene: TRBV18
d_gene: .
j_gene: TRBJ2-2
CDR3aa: CASSSGTSNTGELFF
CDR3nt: TGTGCCAGCTCGTCCGGGACATCGAACACCGGGGAGCTGTTTTTT

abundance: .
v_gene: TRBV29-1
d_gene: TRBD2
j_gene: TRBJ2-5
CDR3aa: CSVDGLAGEETQYF
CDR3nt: TGCAGCGTTGATGGGCTAGCGGGAGAAGAGACCCAGTACTTC

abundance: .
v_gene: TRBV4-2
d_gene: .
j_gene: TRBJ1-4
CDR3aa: CASSLFGERHEKLFF
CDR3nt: TGTGCCAGCAGCCTGTTCGGAGAGCGGCATGAAAAACTGTTTTTT

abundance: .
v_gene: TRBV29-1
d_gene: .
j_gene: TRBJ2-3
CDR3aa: CSVRGRVTDTQYF
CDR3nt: TGCAGCGTTCGAGGTCGGGTCACAGATACGCAGTATTTT

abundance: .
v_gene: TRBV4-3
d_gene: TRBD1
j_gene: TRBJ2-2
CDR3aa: CASSQGSTGANTGELFF
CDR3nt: TGCGCCAGCAGCCAAGGGTCGACAGGGGCGAACACCGGGGAGCTGTTTTTT

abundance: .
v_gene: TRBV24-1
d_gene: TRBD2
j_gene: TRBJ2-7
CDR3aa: CATSDPAAGEGEQYF
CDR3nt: TGTGCCACCAGTGACCCCGCCGCGGGGGAAGGGGAGCAGTACTTC

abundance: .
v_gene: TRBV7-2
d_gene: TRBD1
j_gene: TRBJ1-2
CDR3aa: CASSRAGQGNYGYTF
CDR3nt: TGTGCCAGCAGCAGAGCGGGACAGGGAAACTATGGCTACACCTTC

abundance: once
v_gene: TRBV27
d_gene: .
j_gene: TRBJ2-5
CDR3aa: CASSLLGTQETQYF
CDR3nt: TGTGCCAGCAGTTTACTGGGCACTCAAGAGACCCAGTACTTC

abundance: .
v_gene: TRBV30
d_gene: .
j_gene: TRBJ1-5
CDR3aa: CAVGGNQPQHF
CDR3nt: TGTGCCGTGGGCGGCAATCAGCCCCAGCATTTT

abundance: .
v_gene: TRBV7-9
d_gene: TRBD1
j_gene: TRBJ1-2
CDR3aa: CASSPPQDRGRDGYTF
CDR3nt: TGTGCCAGCAGCCCACCCCAAGACAGGGGGCGGGATGGCTACACCTTC

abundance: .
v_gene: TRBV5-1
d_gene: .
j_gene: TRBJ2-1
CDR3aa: CASSSQASNEQFF
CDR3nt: TGCGCCAGCAGCTCTCAGGCCTCCAATGAGCAGTTCTTC

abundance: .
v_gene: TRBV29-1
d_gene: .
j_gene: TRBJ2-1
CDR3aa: CSVEEAVYNEQFF
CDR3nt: TGCAGCGTTGAAGAGGCAGTCTACAATGAGCAGTTCTTC

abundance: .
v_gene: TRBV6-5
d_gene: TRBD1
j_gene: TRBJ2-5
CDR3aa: CASSFSGTGGLETQYF
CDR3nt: TGTGCCAGCAGTTTCTCCGGGACAGGGGGACTAGAGACCCAGTACTTC

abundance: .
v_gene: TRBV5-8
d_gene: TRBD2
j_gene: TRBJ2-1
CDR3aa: CASSALAGGMRLEEQFF
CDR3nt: TGTGCCAGCAGCGCGCTAGCGGGAGGTATGCGGCTCGAAGAGCAGTTCTTC

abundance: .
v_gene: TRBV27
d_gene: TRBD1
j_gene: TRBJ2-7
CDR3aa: CASSSGQGYEQYF
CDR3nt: TGTGCCAGCAGTTCGGGACAGGGCTACGAGCAGTACTTC